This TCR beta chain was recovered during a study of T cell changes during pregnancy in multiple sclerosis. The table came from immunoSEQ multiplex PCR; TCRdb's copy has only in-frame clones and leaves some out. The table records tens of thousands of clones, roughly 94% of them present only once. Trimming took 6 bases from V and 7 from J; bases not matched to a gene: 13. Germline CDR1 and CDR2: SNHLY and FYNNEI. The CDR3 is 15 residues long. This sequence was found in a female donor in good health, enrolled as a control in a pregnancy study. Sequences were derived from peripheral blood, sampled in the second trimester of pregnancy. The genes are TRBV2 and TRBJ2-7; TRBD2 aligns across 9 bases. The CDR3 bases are TGTGCCAGCAGCCCCCAATCGATAGCGGGAGTTGAGCAGTACTTC. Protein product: CASSPQSIAGVEQYF.